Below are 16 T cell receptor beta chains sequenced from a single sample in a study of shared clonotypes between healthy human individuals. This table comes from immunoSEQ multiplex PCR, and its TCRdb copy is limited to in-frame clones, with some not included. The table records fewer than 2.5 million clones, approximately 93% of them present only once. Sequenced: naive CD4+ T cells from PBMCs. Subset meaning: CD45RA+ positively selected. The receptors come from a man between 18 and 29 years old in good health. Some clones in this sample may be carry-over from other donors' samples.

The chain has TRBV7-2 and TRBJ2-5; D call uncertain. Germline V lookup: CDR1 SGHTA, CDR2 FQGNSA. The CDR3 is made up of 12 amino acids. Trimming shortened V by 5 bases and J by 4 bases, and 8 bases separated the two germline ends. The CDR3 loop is CASSRPVETQYF. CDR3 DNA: TGTGCCAGCAGCCGGCCCGTAGAGACCCAGTACTTC.

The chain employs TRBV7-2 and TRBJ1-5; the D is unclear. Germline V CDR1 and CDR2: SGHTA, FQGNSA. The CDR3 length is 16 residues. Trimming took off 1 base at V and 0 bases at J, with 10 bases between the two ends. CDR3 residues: CASSLVSAYSNQPQHF. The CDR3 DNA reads TGTGCCAGCAGCTTAGTATCGGCTTATAGCAATCAGCCCCAGCATTTT.

In DNA form, the CDR3 reads TGTGCCAGTAGTATTGGACAGGGGGGGAGTCAAGCTTTCTTT. This translates into CASSIGQGGSQAFF. This chain connects TRBV19 to TRBJ1-1; 10 positions match TRBD1. V lost 3 bases, J lost 9 bases, and 7 bases stayed unmatched. In germline, CDR1 is LNHDA, CDR2 SQIVND (reference sequence). The CDR3 totals 14 residues.

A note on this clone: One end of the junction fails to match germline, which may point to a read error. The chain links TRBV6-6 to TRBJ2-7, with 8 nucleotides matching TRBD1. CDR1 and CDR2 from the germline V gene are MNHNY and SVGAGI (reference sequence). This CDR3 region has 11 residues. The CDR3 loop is CASSLGQDLRF. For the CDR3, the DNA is TGTGCCAGCAGTTTGGGACAGGACCTACGGTTC.

The CDR3 sequence: CASSLVVWPYEQYF. The CDR3 nucleotides read TGTGCCAGCAGCTTAGTTGTCTGGCCCTACGAGCAGTACTTC. The chain recombines TRBV11-2 with TRBJ2-7; no clear D gene. Germline V gene sequence: CDR1 SGHAT, CDR2 FQNNGV. Deletions cut 1 base from V and 2 bases from J, with 9 bases between. There are 14 residues in the CDR3. Together with reference TRBV11-2 and TRBJ2-7, the CDR3 gives the full variable domain: EAGVAQSPRYKIIEKRQSVAFWCNPISGHATLYWYQQILGQGPKLLIQFQNNGVVDDSQLPKDRFSAERLKGVDSTLKIQPAKLEDSAVYLCASSLVVWPYEQYFGPGTRLTVT.

In nucleotides, the CDR3 is TGCGCCAGCAGCCTACACGTAGGGGAACTAAGCTACGAGCAGTACTTC. It translates to CASSLHVGELSYEQYF. The chain uses TRBV4-3 and TRBJ2-7, with D tentatively TRBD1 (5 bases). V lost 4 bases to trimming and J lost 3 bases, with 19 bases between them. Germline lookup yields CDR1 LGHNA and CDR2 YSLEER. The CDR3 consists of 16 residues.

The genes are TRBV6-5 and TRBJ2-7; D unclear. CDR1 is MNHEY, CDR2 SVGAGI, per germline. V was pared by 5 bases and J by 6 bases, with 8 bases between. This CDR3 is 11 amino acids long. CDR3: CASSDVREQYF. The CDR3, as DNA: TGTGCCAGCAGTGACGTACGCGAGCAGTACTTC.

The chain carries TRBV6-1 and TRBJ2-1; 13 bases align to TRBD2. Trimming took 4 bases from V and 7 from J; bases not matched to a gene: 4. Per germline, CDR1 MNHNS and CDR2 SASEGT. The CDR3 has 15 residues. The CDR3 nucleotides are TGTGCCAGCAGTGCTGGGACTAGCGGGAAGAATGAGCAGTTCTTC. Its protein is CASSAGTSGKNEQFF.

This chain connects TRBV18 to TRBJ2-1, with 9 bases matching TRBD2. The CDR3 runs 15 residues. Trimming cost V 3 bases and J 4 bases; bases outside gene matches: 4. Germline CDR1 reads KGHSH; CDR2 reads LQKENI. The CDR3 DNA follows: TGTGCCAGCTCACCGATGACTAGCGGATACAATGAGCAGTTCTTC. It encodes CASSPMTSGYNEQFF.

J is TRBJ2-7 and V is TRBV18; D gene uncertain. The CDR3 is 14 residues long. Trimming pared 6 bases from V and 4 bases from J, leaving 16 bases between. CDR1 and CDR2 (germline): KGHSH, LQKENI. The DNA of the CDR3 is TGTGCCAGCTCGGCTATCACCGCGGAATACGAGCAGTACTTC. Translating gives CASSAITAEYEQYF.

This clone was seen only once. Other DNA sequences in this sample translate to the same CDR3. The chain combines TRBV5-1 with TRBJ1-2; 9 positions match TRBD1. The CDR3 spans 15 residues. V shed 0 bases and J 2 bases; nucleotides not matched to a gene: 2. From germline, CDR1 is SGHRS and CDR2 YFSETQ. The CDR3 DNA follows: TGCGCCAGCAGCTTGGTAACAGGGGGCAACTATGGCTACACCTTC. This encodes CASSLVTGGNYGYTF.

For the CDR3, the DNA is TGTGCCAGCAGTACCCAAGCCTCTGGAAACACCATATATTTT. Translated: CASSTQASGNTIYF. The rearrangement joins TRBV28 to TRBJ1-3; D gene unclear. CDR3 size: 14 residues. The germline CDR1 and CDR2 sequences are MDHEN and SYDVKM. V lost 5 bases to trimming and J lost 0 bases, with 8 bases between them.

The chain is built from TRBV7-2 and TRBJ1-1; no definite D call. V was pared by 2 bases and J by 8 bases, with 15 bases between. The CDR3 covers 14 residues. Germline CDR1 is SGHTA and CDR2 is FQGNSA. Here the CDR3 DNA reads TGTGCCAGCAGCTTAACCTCCATTGGCCCCGAAGCTTTCTTT. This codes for CASSLTSIGPEAFF.

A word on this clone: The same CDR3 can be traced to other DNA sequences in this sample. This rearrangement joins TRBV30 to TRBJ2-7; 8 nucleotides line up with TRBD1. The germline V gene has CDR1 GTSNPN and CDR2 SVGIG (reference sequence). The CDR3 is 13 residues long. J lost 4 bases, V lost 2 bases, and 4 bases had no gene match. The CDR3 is CAWSYDRGYEQYF. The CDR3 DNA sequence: TGTGCCTGGAGTTATGACAGGGGATACGAGCAGTACTTC.

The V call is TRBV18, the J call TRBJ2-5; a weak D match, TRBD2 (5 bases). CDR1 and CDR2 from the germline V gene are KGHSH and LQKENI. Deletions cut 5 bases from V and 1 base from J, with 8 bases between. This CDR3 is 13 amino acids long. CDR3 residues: CASSALGQETQYF. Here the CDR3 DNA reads TGTGCCAGCTCAGCACTAGGCCAAGAGACCCAGTACTTC.

In DNA form, the CDR3 reads TGTGCTAGTGGACCCAAAAGAGGGCGGAATGAGCAGTTCTTC. Translated, it gives CASGPKRGRNEQFF. V and J are TRBV12-5 and TRBJ2-1; weak D call: TRBD2 (5 bases). CDR3 size: 14 residues. Deletions cut 6 bases from V and 7 bases from J, with 16 bases between. The germline V gene has CDR1 LGHNT and CDR2 FRNRAP.